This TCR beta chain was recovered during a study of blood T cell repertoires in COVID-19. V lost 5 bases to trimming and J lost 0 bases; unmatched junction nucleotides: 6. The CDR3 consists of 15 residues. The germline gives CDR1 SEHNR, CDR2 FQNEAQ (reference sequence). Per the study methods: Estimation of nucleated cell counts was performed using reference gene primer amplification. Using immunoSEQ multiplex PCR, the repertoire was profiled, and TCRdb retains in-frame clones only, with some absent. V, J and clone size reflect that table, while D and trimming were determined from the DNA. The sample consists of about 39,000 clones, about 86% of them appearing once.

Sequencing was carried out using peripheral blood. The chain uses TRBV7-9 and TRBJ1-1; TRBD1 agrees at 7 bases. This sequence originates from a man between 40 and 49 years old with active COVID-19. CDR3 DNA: TGTGCCAGCAGCATACGGGACAGCTTGAACACTGAAGCTTTCTTT. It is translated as CASSIRDSLNTEAFF.